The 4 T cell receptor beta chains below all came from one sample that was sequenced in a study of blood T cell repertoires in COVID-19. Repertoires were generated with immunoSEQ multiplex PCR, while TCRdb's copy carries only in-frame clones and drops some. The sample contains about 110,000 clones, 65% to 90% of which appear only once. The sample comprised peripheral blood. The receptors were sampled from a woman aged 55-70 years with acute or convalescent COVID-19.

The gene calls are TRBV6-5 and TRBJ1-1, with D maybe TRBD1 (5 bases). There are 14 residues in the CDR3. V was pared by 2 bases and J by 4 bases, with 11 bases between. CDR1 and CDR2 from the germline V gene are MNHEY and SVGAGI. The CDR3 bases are TGTGCCAGCAGTTACCGCGGGGGGGGCACTGAAGCTTTCTTT. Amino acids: CASSYRGGGTEAFF.

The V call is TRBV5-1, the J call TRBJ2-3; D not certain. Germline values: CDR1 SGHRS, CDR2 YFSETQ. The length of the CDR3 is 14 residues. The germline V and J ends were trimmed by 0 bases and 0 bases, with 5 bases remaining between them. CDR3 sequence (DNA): TGCGCCAGCAGCTTGGAGACTAGCACAGATACGCAGTATTTT. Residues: CASSLETSTDTQYF.

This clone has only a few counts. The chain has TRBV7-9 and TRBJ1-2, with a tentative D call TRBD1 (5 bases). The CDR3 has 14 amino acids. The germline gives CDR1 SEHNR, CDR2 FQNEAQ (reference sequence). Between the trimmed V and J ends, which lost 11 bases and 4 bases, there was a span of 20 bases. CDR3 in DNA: TGTGCCGGAGGCCGGGGGGAAGGTACCTATGGCTACACCTTC. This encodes CAGGRGEGTYGYTF.

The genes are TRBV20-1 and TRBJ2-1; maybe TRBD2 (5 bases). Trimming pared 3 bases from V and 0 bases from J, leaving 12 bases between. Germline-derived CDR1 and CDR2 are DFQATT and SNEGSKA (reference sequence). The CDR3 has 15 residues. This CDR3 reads CSASGGLSSYNEQFF. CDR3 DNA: TGCAGTGCTAGTGGCGGGCTGAGCTCCTACAATGAGCAGTTCTTC.